The 17 T cell receptor beta chains listed next were all sequenced from one sample in a study of shared clonotypes between healthy human individuals. Some clones are missing from TCRdb's copy, which holds only in-frame ones; the method was immunoSEQ multiplex PCR. Of 2 million to 2.5 million clones in the sample, over 90% were seen once. The specimen was naive CD4+ T cells from PBMCs. Subset of the sample: CD45RA+ positively selected. The receptor source for this set is a man between 18 and 35 years old in good health. Some clones in this sample may be carry-over from other donors' samples.

The chain uses TRBV5-6 and TRBJ2-3, with 15 bases identical to TRBD2. V was pared by 4 bases and J by 7 bases, with 7 bases of the junction left unmatched. This CDR3 has 16 amino acids. In germline, CDR1 is SGHDT, CDR2 YYEEEE. Here the CDR3 reads CASSLGLAGGTHTQYF. The CDR3 coding sequence is TGTGCCAGCAGCCTAGGACTAGCGGGAGGGACACATACGCAGTATTTT. The variable domain in full, completed from reference TRBV5-6 and TRBJ2-3, reads DAGVTQSPTHLIKTRGQQVTLRCSPKSGHDTVSWYQQALGQGPQFIFQYYEEEERQRGNFPDRFSGHQFPNYSSELNVNALLLGDSALYLCASSLGLAGGTHTQYFGPGTRLTVL.

The V and J genes are TRBV27 and TRBJ1-1, with D perhaps TRBD1 (6 bases). Trimming cost V 5 bases and J 4 bases, with 11 bases left between them. The CDR3 covers 13 residues. Germline lookup yields CDR1 MNHEY and CDR2 SMNVEV (reference sequence). CDR3 amino acids: CASSNRVSTEAFF. The CDR3 region has the DNA TGTGCCAGCAGTAACAGGGTGAGCACTGAAGCTTTCTTT.

The J gene is TRBJ2-2, the V gene TRBV7-3; possibly TRBD1 or TRBD2 for D (5 bases each). The V gene's germline CDR1 is SGHTA and CDR2 FQGTGA. V lost 5 bases, J lost 4 bases, and 14 bases lay in between. This CDR3 region has 15 residues. DNA for the CDR3: TGTGCCAGCAGCGTCTCCGGGACCAGCACCGGGGAGCTGTTTTTT. This sequence encodes CASSVSGTSTGELFF. Filled out from reference TRBV7-3 and TRBJ2-2, the complete variable domain reads GAGVSQTPSNKVTEKGKYVELRCDPISGHTALYWYRQSLGQGPEFLIYFQGTGAADDSGLPNDRFFAVRPEGSVSTLKIQRTERGDSAVYLCASSVSGTSTGELFFGEGSRLTVL.

This clone was recorded once. This sequence joins TRBV5-4 and TRBJ1-2; 9 bases align to TRBD1. This CDR3 comprises 13 residues. The V segment lost 3 bases and the J segment 7 bases; nucleotides outside the gene matches: 4. Looked up from germline, CDR1 is SGHNT and CDR2 is YYREEE (reference sequence). DNA of the CDR3: TGTGCCAGCAGCTGGGGGGACAGGGCTGGCTACACCTTC. This translates into CASSWGDRAGYTF.

This clone was seen once. The chain joins TRBV7-2 to TRBJ2-7, with TRBD2 matching 7 bases. The length of the CDR3 is 15 residues. Trimming removed 5 bases from V and 0 bases from J; junction bases left unmatched: 7. Germline loops: CDR1 SGHTA, CDR2 FQGNSA. The CDR3 nucleotides are TGTGCCAGCAGCCGGGGGGACGTAAACTCCTACGAGCAGTACTTC. Encoded protein: CASSRGDVNSYEQYF.

The chain uses TRBV6-5 and TRBJ1-4, with D uncertain. Germline V CDR1 and CDR2: MNHEY, SVGAGI. CDR3 length: 11 amino acids. V was pared by 6 bases and J by 8 bases, with 7 bases between. The CDR3 region is CASSSGEKLFF. CDR3 in DNA: TGTGCCAGCAGCTCTGGAGAAAAACTGTTTTTT.

V usage is TRBV14 and J usage is TRBJ2-5; D is uncertain. V gave up 4 bases and J gave up 3 bases, with 9 bases separating them. Germline lookup yields CDR1 SGHDN and CDR2 FVKESK. The CDR3 is made up of 13 amino acids. For the CDR3, the DNA is TGTGCCAGCAGCCCCCTCCTGAAAGAGACCCAGTACTTC. Its protein is CASSPLLKETQYF.

The rearrangement links TRBV9 to TRBJ2-7; D is undetermined. The CDR3 totals 10 residues. From germline, CDR1 is SGDLS and CDR2 YYNGEE. The ends were cut back, 8 bases at V and 6 bases at J, with 9 bases in the middle. The CDR3 sequence is CASFIGEQYF. CDR3 nucleotide sequence: TGTGCCAGTTTTATCGGCGAGCAGTACTTC.

This clone was seen a handful of times. Germline is not matched at one junction end, which may reflect a read error. This chain joins TRBV2 and TRBJ1-1; D is uncertain. Germline lookup yields CDR1 SNHLY and CDR2 FYNNEI. The CDR3 covers 13 residues. The CDR3 spells CASREEMNTEAFF. CDR3 nucleotide sequence: TGTGCCAGCAGGGAAGAGATGAACACTGAAGCTTTCTTT.

This chain joins TRBV7-2 and TRBJ2-5; no reliable D call. The CDR3 runs to 15 residues. Looked up from germline, CDR1 is SGHTA and CDR2 is FQGNSA. V lost 5 bases and J lost 5, with 18 bases in between. CDR3 in amino acids: CASSPQGSIWETQYF. The CDR3 nucleotides are TGTGCCAGCAGCCCCCAAGGATCGATCTGGGAGACCCAGTACTTC.

This chain connects TRBV10-1 to TRBJ1-1; D remains ambiguous. The CDR3 spans 10 residues. Germline loops: CDR1 WNHNN, CDR2 SYGVQD (reference sequence). Trimming cost V 9 bases and J 5 bases, with 7 bases left between them. CDR3 coding DNA: TGCGCCAGTGAGAGGACTGAAGCTTTCTTT. It translates to CASERTEAFF.

The rearrangement links TRBV19 to TRBJ1-5; possible D gene TRBD1, 5 bases. Germline V gene lookup returns CDR1 LNHDA and CDR2 SQIVND (reference sequence). V gave up 3 bases and J gave up 1 base, with 10 bases separating them. The CDR3 is made up of 15 amino acids. CDR3 nucleotide sequence: TGTGCCAGTAGTATCGATCAGGGAAGCAATCAGCCCCAGCATTTT. Protein: CASSIDQGSNQPQHF.

The V gene is TRBV5-1, the J gene TRBJ1-1; 7 bases align to TRBD1. Losses at the gene ends were 2 bases for V and 0 bases for J; bases not matched to a gene: 4. CDR3 length equals 15 residues. From germline, CDR1 is SGHRS and CDR2 YFSETQ. The CDR3 nucleotides are TGCGCCAGCAGCTTTACAGGGGCGATGAACACTGAAGCTTTCTTT. Translation: CASSFTGAMNTEAFF.

A note on this clone: Other DNA sequences within the sample encode an identical CDR3. The rearrangement joins TRBV11-3 to TRBJ2-1, with D tentatively TRBD2 (5 bases). The CDR3 is 15 residues long. Trimming removed 2 bases at V and 0 bases at J, with 8 bases between. Germline V gene lookup returns CDR1 SGHNT and CDR2 YENEEA. CDR3 nucleotide sequence: TGTGCCAGCAGCTTAAGAGGGCGCTCCTACAATGAGCAGTTCTTC. Translation gives CASSLRGRSYNEQFF.

J is TRBJ2-1 and V is TRBV14, with 12 bases identical to TRBD2. The CDR3 sequence is 16 residues long. Trimming at V came to 4 bases and at J to 10 bases, leaving 11 bases not matched to a gene. From germline, CDR1 is SGHDN and CDR2 FVKESK. The CDR3 reads CASSPTLAGGPTEQFF. CDR3 DNA sequence: TGTGCCAGCAGCCCTACCCTAGCGGGAGGGCCGACGGAGCAGTTCTTC.

The chain employs TRBV18 and TRBJ2-1; D possibly corresponds to TRBD2 (6 bases). With 3 bases removed from V and 5 bases from J, the gap between germline ends came to 14 bases. Per germline, CDR1 KGHSH and CDR2 LQKENI. The CDR3 has 15 amino acids. In nucleotides, the CDR3 is TGTGCCAGCTCACCTCGTAGTAGGAGGGACAATGAGCAGTTCTTC. Translation gives CASSPRSRRDNEQFF. The full variable domain, its missing parts supplied by reference TRBV18 and TRBJ2-1, is NAGVMQNPRHLVRRRGQEARLRCSPMKGHSHVYWYRQLPEEGLKFMVYLQKENIIDESGMPKERFSAEFPKEGPSILRIQQVVRGDSAAYFCASSPRSRRDNEQFFGPGTRLTVL.

This clone was observed once. This specimen includes other DNA sequences encoding the same CDR3. The chain combines TRBV5-1 with TRBJ1-3; D remains unclear. Trimming removed 0 bases from V and 0 bases from J, with 4 bases in between. The CDR3 runs to 14 residues. Germline assignment: CDR1 SGHRS and CDR2 YFSETQ. CDR3 sequence reads: CASSLGISGNTIYF. CDR3 nucleotide sequence: TGCGCCAGCAGCTTGGGTATCTCTGGAAACACCATATATTTT.